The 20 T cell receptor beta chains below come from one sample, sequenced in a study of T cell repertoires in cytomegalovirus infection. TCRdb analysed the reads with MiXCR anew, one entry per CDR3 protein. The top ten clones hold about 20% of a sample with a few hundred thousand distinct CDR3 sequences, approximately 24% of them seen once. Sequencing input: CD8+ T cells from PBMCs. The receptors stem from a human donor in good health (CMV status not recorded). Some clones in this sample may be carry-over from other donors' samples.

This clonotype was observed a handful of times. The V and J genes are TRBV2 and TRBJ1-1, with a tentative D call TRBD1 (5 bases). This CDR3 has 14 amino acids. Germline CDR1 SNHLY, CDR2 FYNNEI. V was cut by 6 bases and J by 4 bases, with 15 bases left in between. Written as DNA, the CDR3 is TGTGCCAGCAGGAAAAGCAGGGCGCTCACTGAAGCTTTCTTT. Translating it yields CASRKSRALTEAFF.

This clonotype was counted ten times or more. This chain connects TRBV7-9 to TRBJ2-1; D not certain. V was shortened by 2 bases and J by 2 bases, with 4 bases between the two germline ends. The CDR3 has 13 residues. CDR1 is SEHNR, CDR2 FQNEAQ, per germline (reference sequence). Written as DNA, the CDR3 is TGTGCCAGCAGCTTAATTCCCTACAATGAGCAGTTCTTC. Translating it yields CASSLIPYNEQFF.

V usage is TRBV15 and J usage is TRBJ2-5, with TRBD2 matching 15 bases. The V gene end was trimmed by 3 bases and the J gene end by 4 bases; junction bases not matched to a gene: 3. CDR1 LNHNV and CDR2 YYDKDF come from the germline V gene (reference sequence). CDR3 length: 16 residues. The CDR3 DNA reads TGTGCCACCAGCAGGGGACTAGCGGGGGGAGGAGAGACCCAGTACTTC. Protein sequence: CATSRGLAGGGETQYF.

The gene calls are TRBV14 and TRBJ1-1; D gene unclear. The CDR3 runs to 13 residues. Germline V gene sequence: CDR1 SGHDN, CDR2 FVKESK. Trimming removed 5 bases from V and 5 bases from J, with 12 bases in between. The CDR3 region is CASSAYMGTEAFF. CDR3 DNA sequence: TGTGCCAGCAGCGCCTACATGGGGACTGAAGCTTTCTTT.

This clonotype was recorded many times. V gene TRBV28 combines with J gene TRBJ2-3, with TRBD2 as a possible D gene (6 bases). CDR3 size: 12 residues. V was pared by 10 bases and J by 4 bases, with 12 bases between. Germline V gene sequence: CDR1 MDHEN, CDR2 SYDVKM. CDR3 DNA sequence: TGTGCCACCGGGCGGGACGCAGATACGCAGTATTTT. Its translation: CATGRDADTQYF. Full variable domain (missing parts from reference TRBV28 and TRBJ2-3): DVKVTQSSRYLVKRTGEKVFLECVQDMDHENMFWYRQDPGLGLRLIYFSYDVKMKEKGDIPEGYSVSREKKERFSLILESASTNQTSMYLCATGRDADTQYFGPGTRLTVL.

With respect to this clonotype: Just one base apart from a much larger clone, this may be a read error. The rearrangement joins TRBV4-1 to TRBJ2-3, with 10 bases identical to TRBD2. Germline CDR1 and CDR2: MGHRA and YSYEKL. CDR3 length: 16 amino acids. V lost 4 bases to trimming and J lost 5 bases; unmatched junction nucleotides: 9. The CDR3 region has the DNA TGCGCCAGCAGCCGAGAAAGCGGGGGGGCCCTAGATACGCAGTATTTT. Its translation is CASSRESGGALDTQYF.

The CDR3 region has the DNA TGTGCCAGCAGCCAGGGCCTTGATCGGTACGAGCAGTACTTC. Translated: CASSQGLDRYEQYF. The chain couples TRBV13 to TRBJ2-7; perhaps TRBD1 as D (5 bases). This CDR3 has 14 residues. With 5 bases removed from V and 4 bases from J, the gap between germline ends came to 15 bases. CDR1 and CDR2 (germline): PRHDT, FYEKMQ (reference sequence).

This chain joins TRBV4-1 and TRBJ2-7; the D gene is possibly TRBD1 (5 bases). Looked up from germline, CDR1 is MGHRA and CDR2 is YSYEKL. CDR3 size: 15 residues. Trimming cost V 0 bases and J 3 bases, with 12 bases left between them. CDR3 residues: CASSQESGHLYEQYF. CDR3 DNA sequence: TGCGCCAGCAGCCAAGAATCAGGGCATCTCTACGAGCAGTACTTC.

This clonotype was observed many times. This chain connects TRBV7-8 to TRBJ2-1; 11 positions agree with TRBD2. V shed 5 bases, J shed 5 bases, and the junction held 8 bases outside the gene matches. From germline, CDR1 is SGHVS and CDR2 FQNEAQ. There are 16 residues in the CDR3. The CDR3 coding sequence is TGTGCCAGCAGCCACTGGCTAGCGGGGGGCCACAATGAGCAGTTCTTC. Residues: CASSHWLAGGHNEQFF.

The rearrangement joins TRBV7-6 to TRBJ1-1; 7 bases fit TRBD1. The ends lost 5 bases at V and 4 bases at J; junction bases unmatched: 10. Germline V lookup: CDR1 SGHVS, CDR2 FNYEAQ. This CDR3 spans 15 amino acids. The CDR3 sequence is CASSDTTGRSTEAFF. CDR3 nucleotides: TGTGCCAGCAGCGACACGACAGGGAGAAGCACTGAAGCTTTCTTT. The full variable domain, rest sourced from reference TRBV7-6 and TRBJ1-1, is GAGVSQSPRYKVTKRGQDVALRCDPISGHVSLYWYRQALGQGPEFLTYFNYEAQQDKSGLPNDRFSAERPEGSISTLTIQRTEQRDSAMYRCASSDTTGRSTEAFFGQGTRLTVV.

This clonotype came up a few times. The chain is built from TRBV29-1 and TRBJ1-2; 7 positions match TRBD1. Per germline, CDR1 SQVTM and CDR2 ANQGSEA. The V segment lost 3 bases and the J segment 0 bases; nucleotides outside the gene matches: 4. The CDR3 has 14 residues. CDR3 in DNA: TGCAGCGTTGATTCGGGACAGACTAACTATGGCTACACCTTC. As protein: CSVDSGQTNYGYTF.

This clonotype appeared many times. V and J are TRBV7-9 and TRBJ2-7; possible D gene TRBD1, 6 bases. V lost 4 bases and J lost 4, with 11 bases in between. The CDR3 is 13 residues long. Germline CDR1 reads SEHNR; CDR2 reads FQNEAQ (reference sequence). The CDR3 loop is CASSSGTPYEQYF. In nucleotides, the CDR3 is TGTGCCAGCAGCTCGGGGACACCGTACGAGCAGTACTTC.

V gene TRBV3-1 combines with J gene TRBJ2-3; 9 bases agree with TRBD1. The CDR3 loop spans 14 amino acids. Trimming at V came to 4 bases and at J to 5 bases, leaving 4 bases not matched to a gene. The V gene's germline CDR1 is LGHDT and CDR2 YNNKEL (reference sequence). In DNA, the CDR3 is TGTGCCAGCAGCCCCGGGGACAGGGAAGATACGCAGTATTTT. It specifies CASSPGDREDTQYF.

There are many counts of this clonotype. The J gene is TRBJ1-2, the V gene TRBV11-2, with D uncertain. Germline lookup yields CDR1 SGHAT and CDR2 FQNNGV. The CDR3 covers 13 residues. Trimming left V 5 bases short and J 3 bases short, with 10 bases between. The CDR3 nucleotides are TGTGCCAGCAGCAAGGGAGGGCACTATGGCTACACCTTC. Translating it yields CASSKGGHYGYTF.

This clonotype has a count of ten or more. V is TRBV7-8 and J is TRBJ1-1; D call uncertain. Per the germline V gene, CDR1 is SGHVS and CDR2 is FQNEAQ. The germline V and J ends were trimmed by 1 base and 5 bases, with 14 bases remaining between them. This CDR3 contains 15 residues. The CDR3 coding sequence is TGTGCCAGCAGCTTAGGGGCTATGAGCGGAACTGAAGCTTTCTTT. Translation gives CASSLGAMSGTEAFF.

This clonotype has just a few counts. CDR3 protein: CASTNPDMITPLHF. DNA for the CDR3: TGTGCCAGCACCAACCCGGACATGATCACACCCCTCCACTTT. The V and J genes are TRBV28 and TRBJ1-6; D is perhaps TRBD1 (5 bases). Germline CDR1 MDHEN, CDR2 SYDVKM. This CDR3 region has 14 residues. V was cut by 7 bases and J by 11 bases, with 18 bases left in between.

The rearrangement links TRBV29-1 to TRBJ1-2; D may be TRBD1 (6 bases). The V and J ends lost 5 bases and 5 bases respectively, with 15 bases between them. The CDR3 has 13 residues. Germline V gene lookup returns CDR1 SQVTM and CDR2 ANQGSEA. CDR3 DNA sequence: TGCAGCGTTCGAATGACAGGCCTTTATGGCTACACCTTC. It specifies CSVRMTGLYGYTF. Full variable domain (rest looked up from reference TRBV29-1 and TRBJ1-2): SAVISQKPSRDICQRGTSLTIQCQVDSQVTMMFWYRQQPGQSLTLIATANQGSEATYESGFVIDKFPISRPNLTFSTLTVSNMSPEDSSIYLCSVRMTGLYGYTFGSGTRLTVV.

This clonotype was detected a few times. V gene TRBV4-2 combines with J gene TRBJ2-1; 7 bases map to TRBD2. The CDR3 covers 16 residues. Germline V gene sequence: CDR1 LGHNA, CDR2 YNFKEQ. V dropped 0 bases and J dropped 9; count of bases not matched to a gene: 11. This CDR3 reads CASSQELRTSLVEQFF. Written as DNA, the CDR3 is TGTGCCAGCAGCCAAGAACTACGGACTAGTTTAGTTGAGCAGTTCTTC.

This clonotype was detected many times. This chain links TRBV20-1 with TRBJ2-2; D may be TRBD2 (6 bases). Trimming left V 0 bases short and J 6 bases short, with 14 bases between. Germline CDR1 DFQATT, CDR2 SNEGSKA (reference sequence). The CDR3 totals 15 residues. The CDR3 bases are TGCAGTGCTAGAGATTCGGGGGAGGAGGCCGGGGAGCTGTTTTTT. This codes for CSARDSGEEAGELFF.

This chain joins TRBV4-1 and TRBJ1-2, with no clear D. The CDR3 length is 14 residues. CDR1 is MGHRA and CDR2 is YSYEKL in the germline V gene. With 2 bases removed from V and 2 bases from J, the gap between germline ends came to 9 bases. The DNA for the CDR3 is TGCGCCAGCAGCCAATCTGACACCAACTATGGCTACACCTTC. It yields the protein CASSQSDTNYGYTF.